A single TCR beta chain is shown here with its context. Its antigen is as yet unknown. These data originate in a study of OX40 agonist ivuxolimab in advanced cancers. The overall study: Anti-PD-1, anti-PD-L1 or anti-CTLA-4 therapy given earlier was allowed, and roughly 40% had some.

Points from the study as a whole: The mean number of expanded clones was higher in CD8+ T cells than in CD4+.

Using immunoSEQ multiplex PCR, the repertoire was profiled, and TCRdb retains in-frame clones only, with some absent. The repertoire consists of 28,000 or so clones, with approximately 79% occurring once and the leading ten covering roughly 25%. The material sequenced was CD4+ or CD8+ T cells sorted from blood, taken in a trial of the OX40 agonist ivuxolimab. The sequence was obtained from an adult with an advanced solid tumor such as melanoma, head and neck, liver or kidney cancer.

This chain's CDR3 is CASSQTGGVYEQYF. The CDR3 DNA sequence: TGTGCCAGCAGTCAGACAGGAGGGGTGTACGAGCAGTACTTC. The chain is built from TRBV6-1 and TRBJ2-7; D could derive from TRBD1 or TRBD2 (6 bases each). The germline V and J ends were trimmed by 5 bases and 4 bases, with 15 bases remaining between them. This CDR3 is built from 14 residues. Per the germline V gene, CDR1 is MNHNS and CDR2 is SASEGT.